Each of the 19 T cell receptor beta chains below was sequenced from the same sample in a study of blood T cell repertoires in COVID-19. Sequencing used immunoSEQ multiplex PCR; TCRdb keeps in-frame clones, though not all of them. The table records under 130,000 clones, 80% to 90% of them present only once. Sequenced input: peripheral blood. These receptor sequences come from a woman of 80 years or more with acute or convalescent COVID-19.

The chain employs TRBV6-5 and TRBJ2-2; perhaps TRBD2 as D (7 bases). CDR1 MNHEY and CDR2 SVGAGI come from the germline V gene. The CDR3 runs to 14 residues. V lost 5 bases and J 3 bases, leaving 10 bases between the germline ends. The CDR3 spells CASSREGDTGELFF. In nucleotides, the CDR3 is TGTGCCAGCAGTAGGGAGGGGGACACCGGGGAGCTGTTTTTT.

This chain links TRBV28 with TRBJ2-1, with 9 nucleotides matching TRBD2. V shed 3 bases, J shed 9 bases, and the junction held 9 bases outside the gene matches. CDR1 and CDR2 from the germline V gene are MDHEN and SYDVKM. The CDR3 is made up of 15 amino acids. CDR3 DNA sequence: TGTGCCAGCAGTTTCCAGCGGGGGGCGGTTCCTGAGCAGTTCTTC. Residues: CASSFQRGAVPEQFF.

The V call is TRBV28, the J call TRBJ2-7; 9 nucleotides line up with TRBD2. V gave up 6 bases and J gave up 4 bases; unmatched junction bases: 7. CDR1 is MDHEN, CDR2 SYDVKM, per germline. The CDR3 consists of 14 residues. CDR3 DNA: TGTGCCAGCAGCCGAGCGGGGGGTGGATACGAGCAGTACTTC. This translates into CASSRAGGGYEQYF.

CDR3 nucleotide sequence: TGTGCCAGCAGCGGGACTAGCGTCACAGATACGCAGTATTTT. Its translation: CASSGTSVTDTQYF. This rearrangement joins TRBV6-2 or TRBV6-3 to TRBJ2-3; 10 nucleotides line up with TRBD2. V gave up 6 bases and J gave up 2 bases; unmatched junction bases: 2. Germline V gene lookup returns CDR1 MNHEY and CDR2 SVGEGT. The CDR3 covers 14 residues.

The chain is built from TRBV5-1 and TRBJ1-1; perhaps TRBD1 as D (5 bases). Trimming removed 5 bases at V and 6 bases at J, with 17 bases between. Germline values: CDR1 SGHRS, CDR2 YFSETQ. The CDR3 is made up of 14 amino acids. CDR3 protein: CASRTLLTVPEAFF. The CDR3 DNA is TGCGCCAGCAGGACACTGTTGACAGTCCCTGAAGCTTTCTTT.

The chain uses TRBV4-3 and TRBJ2-3; the D is unclear. The CDR3 is 15 residues long. CDR1 LGHNA and CDR2 YSLEER come from the germline V gene. V shed 0 bases and J shed 3 bases, with 10 bases lying between them. The CDR3 coding sequence is TGCGCCAGCAGCCAAGAGAGGCGGAAAACAGATACGCAGTATTTT. It specifies CASSQERRKTDTQYF.

The rearrangement links TRBV30 to TRBJ2-7; 8 positions agree with TRBD1. Germline loops: CDR1 GTSNPN, CDR2 SVGIG (reference sequence). The CDR3 is made up of 16 amino acids. The V segment lost 4 bases and the J segment 2 bases; nucleotides outside the gene matches: 13. The CDR3: CAWTKPRGTGAYEQYF. In DNA form, the CDR3 reads TGTGCCTGGACCAAACCCCGTGGGACAGGTGCCTACGAGCAGTACTTC.

The chain employs TRBV6-5 and TRBJ2-7; tentative D call: TRBD2 (5 bases). Trimming stripped 6 bases from V and 3 bases from J, with 15 bases between. The CDR3 loop spans 14 amino acids. In germline, CDR1 is MNHEY, CDR2 SVGAGI. The CDR3 DNA follows: TGTGCCAGCAGAATCGGACGGGAAAACTACGAGCAGTACTTC. As protein: CASRIGRENYEQYF.

V and J are TRBV18 and TRBJ1-1; D remains ambiguous. V lost 4 bases and J lost 1, with 16 bases in between. CDR1 and CDR2 from the germline V gene are KGHSH and LQKENI. The CDR3 consists of 16 residues. Written as DNA, the CDR3 is TGTGCCAGCTCACGCTCGAGGGTTGTTGAGAACACTGAAGCTTTCTTT. Translating it yields CASSRSRVVENTEAFF.

This chain joins TRBV19 and TRBJ2-2; TRBD1 might be the D (5 bases). This CDR3 is built from 16 residues. The germline V gene has CDR1 LNHDA and CDR2 SQIVND (reference sequence). V lost 3 bases to trimming and J lost 1 base, with 12 bases between them. The chain's CDR3 is CASSIIGAQNTGELFF. As DNA, the CDR3 is TGTGCCAGTAGTATCATAGGGGCGCAGAACACCGGGGAGCTGTTTTTT. The full variable domain, completed using reference TRBV19 and TRBJ2-2, is DGGITQSPKYLFRKEGQNVTLSCEQNLNHDAMYWYRQDPGQGLRLIYYSQIVNDFQKGDIAEGYSVSREKKESFPLTVTSAQKNPTAFYLCASSIIGAQNTGELFFGEGSRLTVL.

The chain is built from TRBV7-2 and TRBJ2-3; TRBD2 aligns across 13 bases. Germline V gives CDR1 SGHTA, CDR2 FQGNSA. The CDR3 loop spans 15 amino acids. J lost 7 bases, V lost 5 bases, and 6 bases had no gene match. CDR3 protein: CASSQLAGGYYTQYF. Here the CDR3 DNA reads TGTGCCAGCAGCCAACTAGCGGGGGGGTATTATACGCAGTATTTT.

This rearrangement joins TRBV19 to TRBJ1-3; D perhaps matches TRBD1 (6 bases). Germline CDR1 and CDR2: LNHDA and SQIVND (reference sequence). Trimming stripped 8 bases from V and 0 bases from J, with 17 bases between. The CDR3 is 16 amino acids. The CDR3 here is CASGSRGRISGNTIYF. CDR3 sequence (DNA): TGTGCCAGTGGTAGCAGGGGTCGGATCTCTGGAAACACCATATATTTT.

CDR3 bases: TGTGCCAGCAGTGATCTTGGCAGTCCGAACACCGGGGAGCTGTTTTTT. Protein product: CASSDLGSPNTGELFF. The rearrangement joins TRBV6-1 to TRBJ2-2, with D hard to call. Trimming shortened V by 3 bases and J by 0 bases, and 11 bases separated the two germline ends. Looked up from germline, CDR1 is MNHNS and CDR2 is SASEGT. The CDR3 has 16 residues.

This chain links TRBV4-2 with TRBJ1-2, with D possibly TRBD1 on 6 matching bases. There are 15 residues in the CDR3. Germline CDR1 LGHNA, CDR2 YNFKEQ. The V gene lost 0 bases and the J gene lost 8 bases, with 16 bases spanning the gap. The CDR3 here is CASSQDLTGRIGYTF. The CDR3 DNA reads TGTGCCAGCAGCCAAGATCTGACAGGACGGATCGGCTACACCTTC.

The chain recombines TRBV30 with TRBJ2-1; D may be TRBD2 (7 bases). The CDR3 runs 17 residues. Germline CDR1 reads GTSNPN; CDR2 reads SVGIG (reference sequence). V was cut by 3 bases and J by 1 base, with 19 bases left in between. CDR3 DNA: TGTGCCTGGAGCAGGGCGGGGGCCCCCCTGTCCTACAATGAGCAGTTCTTC. Translating gives CAWSRAGAPLSYNEQFF.

The chain couples TRBV7-9 to TRBJ2-1; possibly TRBD2 for D (5 bases). Germline assignment: CDR1 SEHNR and CDR2 FQNEAQ (reference sequence). This CDR3 spans 16 amino acids. Trimming removed 2 bases from V and 4 bases from J, with 15 bases in between. The CDR3 DNA sequence: TGTGCCAGCAGCTTACTGGAGCCTAGCTTTTACAATGAGCAGTTCTTC. Its translation is CASSLLEPSFYNEQFF.

This clone came up once. The CDR3, as DNA: TGCGCCAGCAGCCGGCTGGCTAACACCGGGGAGCTGTTTTTT. Translation gives CASSRLANTGELFF. V gene TRBV4-1 combines with J gene TRBJ2-2; D remains unclear. The CDR3 runs to 14 residues. CDR1 is MGHRA, CDR2 YSYEKL, per germline. Trimming removed 4 bases from V and 2 bases from J, with 8 bases in between.

The chain couples TRBV7-9 to TRBJ2-5; 8 bases are shared with TRBD2. Trimming at V came to 1 base and at J to 3 bases, leaving 7 bases not matched to a gene. Germline V gene data show CDR1 as SEHNR and CDR2 as FQNEAQ (reference sequence). This CDR3 region has 16 residues. CDR3 DNA: TGTGCCAGCAGCTTAGACGGGAGGGCAGTGGAAGAGACCCAGTACTTC. It is translated as CASSLDGRAVEETQYF.

The genes are TRBV5-1 and TRBJ1-2; the match to TRBD1 covers 8 bases. This CDR3 is 14 amino acids long. Germline V gene sequence: CDR1 SGHRS, CDR2 YFSETQ. The V gene end was trimmed by 3 bases and the J gene end by 4 bases; junction bases not matched to a gene: 5. The CDR3 DNA follows: TGCGCCAGCAGCTCCGGGACAGGCTTCTATGGCTACACCTTC. It yields the protein CASSSGTGFYGYTF. Drawing the rest from reference TRBV5-1 and TRBJ1-2, the complete variable domain is KAGVTQTPRYLIKTRGQQVTLSCSPISGHRSVSWYQQTPGQGLQFLFEYFSETQRNKGNFPGRFSGRQFSNSRSEMNVSTLELGDSALYLCASSSGTGFYGYTFGSGTRLTVV.